The clone carrying this T cell receptor beta chain has just a few counts. Its antigen is unknown. Among all donors, each was a healthy Caucasian. Unique molecular identifiers were present on cDNA, and template switching added a universal primer site. Each CDR3 protein gets one entry after TCRdb re-called the 5' RACE reads with MiXCR. The table records some 250,000 distinct CDR3 sequences, 12% of them present only once. The sample originates from a study of identical twins. Study-wide results and limits: Some out-of-frame alpha sequences were shared by twins, and these showed excess low generation probability. Researchers caution that invariant MAIT and iNKT cells could partly confound zero-insertion analyses.

Germline-derived CDR1 and CDR2 are DFQATT and SNEGSKA (reference sequence). This CDR3 contains 15 residues. The ends lost 0 bases at V and 0 bases at J; junction bases unmatched: 2. This same sample was also taken into another study, of yellow fever vaccine responses in identical twins.

Sequencing input: memory (CD45RO+) T cells sorted from blood. The clonotype originates from a woman between 18 and 29 years old in good health. The chain links TRBV20-1 to TRBJ2-1, with 7 bases lining up with TRBD1. CDR3 sequence (DNA): TGCAGTGCTAGAGAACAGGGGAGCTCCTACAATGAGCAGTTCTTC. Translation gives CSAREQGSSYNEQFF.